This T cell receptor beta chain was retrieved from a study of OX40 agonist ivuxolimab in advanced cancers. Germline V gene data show CDR1 as ENHRY and CDR2 as SYGVKD. The CDR3 has 13 residues. V shed 6 bases and J shed 3 bases, with 11 bases lying between them. Using immunoSEQ multiplex PCR, the repertoire was profiled, and TCRdb retains in-frame clones only, with some absent. The data show 90,000 to 100,000 clones, 80% to 90% seen once. The sample in question was CD4+ or CD8+ T cells sorted from blood, obtained in a trial of the OX40 agonist ivuxolimab. The chain recombines TRBV10-3 with TRBJ1-1; D remains unclear. This TCR was recovered from an adult with an advanced solid tumor such as melanoma, head and neck, liver or kidney cancer. CDR3 nucleotides: TGTGCCATCAGAGTCGAAGGAGACACTGAAGCTTTCTTT. It translates to CAIRVEGDTEAFF.